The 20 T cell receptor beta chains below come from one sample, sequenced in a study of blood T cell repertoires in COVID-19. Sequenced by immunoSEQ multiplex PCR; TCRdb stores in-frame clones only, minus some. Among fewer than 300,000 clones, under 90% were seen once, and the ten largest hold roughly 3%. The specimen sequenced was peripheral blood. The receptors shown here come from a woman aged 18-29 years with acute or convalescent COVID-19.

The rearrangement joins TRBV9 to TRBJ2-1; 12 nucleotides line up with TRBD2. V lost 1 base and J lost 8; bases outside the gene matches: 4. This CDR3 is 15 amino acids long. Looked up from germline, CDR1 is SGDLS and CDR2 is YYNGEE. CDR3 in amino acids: CASSVLAGGLDEQFF. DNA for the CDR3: TGTGCCAGCAGCGTACTAGCGGGAGGGCTCGATGAGCAGTTCTTC.

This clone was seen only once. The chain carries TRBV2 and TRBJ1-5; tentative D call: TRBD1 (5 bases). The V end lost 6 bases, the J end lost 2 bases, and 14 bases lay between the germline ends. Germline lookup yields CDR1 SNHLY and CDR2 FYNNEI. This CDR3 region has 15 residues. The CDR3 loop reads CASSLGGGGNQPQHF. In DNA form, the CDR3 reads TGTGCCAGCAGCCTCGGGGGGGGAGGCAATCAGCCCCAGCATTTT.

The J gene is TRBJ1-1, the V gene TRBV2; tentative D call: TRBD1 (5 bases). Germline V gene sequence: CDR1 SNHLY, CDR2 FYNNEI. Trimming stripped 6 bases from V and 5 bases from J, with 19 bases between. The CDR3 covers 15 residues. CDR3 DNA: TGTGCCAGCAGCACGAGACAGTATCTGGGAACTGAAGCTTTCTTT. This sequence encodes CASSTRQYLGTEAFF.

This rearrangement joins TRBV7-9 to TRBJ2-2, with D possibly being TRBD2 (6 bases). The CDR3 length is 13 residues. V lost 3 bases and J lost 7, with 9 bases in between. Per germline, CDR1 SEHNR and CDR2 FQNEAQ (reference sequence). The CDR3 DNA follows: TGTGCCAGCAGCTTGCGGGGAGGCGGGGAGCTGTTTTTT. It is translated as CASSLRGGGELFF.

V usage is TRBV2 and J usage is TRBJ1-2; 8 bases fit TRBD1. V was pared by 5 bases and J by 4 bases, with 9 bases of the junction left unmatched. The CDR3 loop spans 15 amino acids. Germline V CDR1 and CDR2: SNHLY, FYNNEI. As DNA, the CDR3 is TGTGCCAGCAGTTCCCTTTGGGGACAGGCCTATGGCTACACCTTC. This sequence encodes CASSSLWGQAYGYTF.

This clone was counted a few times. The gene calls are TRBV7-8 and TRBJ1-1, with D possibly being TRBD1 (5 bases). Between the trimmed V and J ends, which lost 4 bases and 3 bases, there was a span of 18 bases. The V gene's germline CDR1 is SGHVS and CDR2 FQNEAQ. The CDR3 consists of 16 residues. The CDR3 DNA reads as TGTGCCAGCAGCTCTTCAGCGGGGGGGTTGCACACTGAAGCTTTCTTT. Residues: CASSSSAGGLHTEAFF.

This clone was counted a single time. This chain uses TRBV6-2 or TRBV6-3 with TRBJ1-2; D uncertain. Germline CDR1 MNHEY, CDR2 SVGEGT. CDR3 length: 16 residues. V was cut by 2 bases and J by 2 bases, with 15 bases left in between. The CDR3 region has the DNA TGTGCCAGCAGTTACCCCCCGATTTCAGCGAACTATGGCTACACCTTC. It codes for CASSYPPISANYGYTF.

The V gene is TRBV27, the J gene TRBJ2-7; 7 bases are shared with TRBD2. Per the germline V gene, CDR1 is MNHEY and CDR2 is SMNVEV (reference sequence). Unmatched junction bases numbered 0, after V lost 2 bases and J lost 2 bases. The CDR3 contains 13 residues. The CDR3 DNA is TGTGCCAGCAGTTTACGGGGGGCCTACGAGCAGTACTTC. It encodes CASSLRGAYEQYF.

The CDR3 spells CASSYLAGGQPQHF. As DNA, the CDR3 is TGTGCCAGCAGTTACCTGGCCGGGGGTCAGCCCCAGCATTTT. The chain recombines TRBV6-2 or TRBV6-3 with TRBJ1-5; tentatively, D is TRBD1 (5 bases). V lost 2 bases and J lost 6, with 11 bases in between. This CDR3 has 14 amino acids. Per germline, CDR1 MNHEY and CDR2 SVGEGT.

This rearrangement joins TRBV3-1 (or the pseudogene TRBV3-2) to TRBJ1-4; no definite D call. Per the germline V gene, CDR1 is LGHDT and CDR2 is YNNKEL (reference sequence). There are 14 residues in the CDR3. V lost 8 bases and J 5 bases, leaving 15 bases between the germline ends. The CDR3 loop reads CASSDYSLNEKLFF. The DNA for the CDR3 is TGTGCCAGCTCCGACTATTCCCTCAATGAAAAACTGTTTTTT.

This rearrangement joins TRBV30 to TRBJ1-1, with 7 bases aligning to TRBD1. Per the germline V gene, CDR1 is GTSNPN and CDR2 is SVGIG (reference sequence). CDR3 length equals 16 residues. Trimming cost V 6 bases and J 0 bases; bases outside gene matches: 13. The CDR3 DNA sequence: TGTGCCTGCCCAAGAGGGGACAGCCTCATGAACACTGAAGCTTTCTTT. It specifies CACPRGDSLMNTEAFF.

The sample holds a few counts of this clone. In DNA, the CDR3 is TGTGCCACCAGAGCGGACAATGAGCAGTTCTTC. This codes for CATRADNEQFF. J is TRBJ2-1 and V is TRBV24-1; TRBD2 is a possible D gene (5 bases). Trimming removed 7 bases at V and 5 bases at J, with 5 bases between. This CDR3 contains 11 residues. Germline assignment: CDR1 KGHDR and CDR2 SFDVKD.

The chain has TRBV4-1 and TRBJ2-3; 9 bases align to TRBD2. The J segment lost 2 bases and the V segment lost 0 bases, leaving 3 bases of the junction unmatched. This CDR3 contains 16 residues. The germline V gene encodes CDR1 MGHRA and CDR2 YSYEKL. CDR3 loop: CASSQEASGITDTQYF. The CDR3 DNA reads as TGCGCCAGCAGCCAAGAGGCTAGCGGGATCACAGATACGCAGTATTTT.

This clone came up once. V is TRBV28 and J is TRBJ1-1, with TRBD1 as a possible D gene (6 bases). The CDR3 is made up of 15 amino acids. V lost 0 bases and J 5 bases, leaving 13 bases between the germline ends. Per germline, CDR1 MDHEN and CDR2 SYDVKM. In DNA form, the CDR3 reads TGTGCCAGCAGTTTATGGGGGGCGCGGGGGACTGAAGCTTTCTTT. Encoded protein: CASSLWGARGTEAFF.

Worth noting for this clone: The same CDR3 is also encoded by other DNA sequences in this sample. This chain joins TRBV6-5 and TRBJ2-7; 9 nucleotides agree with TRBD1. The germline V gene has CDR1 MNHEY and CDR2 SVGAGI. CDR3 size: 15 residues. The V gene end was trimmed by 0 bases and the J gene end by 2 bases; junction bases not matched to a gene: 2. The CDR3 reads CASSYSGTGPYEQYF. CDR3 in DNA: TGTGCCAGCAGTTACTCCGGGACAGGGCCCTACGAGCAGTACTTC.

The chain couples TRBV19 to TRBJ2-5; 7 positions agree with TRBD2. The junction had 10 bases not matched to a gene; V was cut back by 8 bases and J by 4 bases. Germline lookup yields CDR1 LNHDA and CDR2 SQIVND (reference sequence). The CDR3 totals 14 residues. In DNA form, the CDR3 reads TGTGCCAGTCAGACTAGCTCAGAGGGAGAGACCCAGTACTTC. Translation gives CASQTSSEGETQYF.

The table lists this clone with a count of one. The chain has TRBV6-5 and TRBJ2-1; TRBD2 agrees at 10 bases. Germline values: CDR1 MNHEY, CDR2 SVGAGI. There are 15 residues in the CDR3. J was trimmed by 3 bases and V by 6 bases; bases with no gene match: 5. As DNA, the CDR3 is TGTGCCAGCAGGCCGGGGACTAGCGACTACAATGAGCAGTTCTTC. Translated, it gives CASRPGTSDYNEQFF.

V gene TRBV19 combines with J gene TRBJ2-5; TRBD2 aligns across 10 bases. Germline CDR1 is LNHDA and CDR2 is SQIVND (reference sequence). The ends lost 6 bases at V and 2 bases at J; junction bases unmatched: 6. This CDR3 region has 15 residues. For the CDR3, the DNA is TGTGCCAGTAGCGGAAGCGGGAGGGGACAAGAGACCCAGTACTTC. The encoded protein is CASSGSGRGQETQYF.

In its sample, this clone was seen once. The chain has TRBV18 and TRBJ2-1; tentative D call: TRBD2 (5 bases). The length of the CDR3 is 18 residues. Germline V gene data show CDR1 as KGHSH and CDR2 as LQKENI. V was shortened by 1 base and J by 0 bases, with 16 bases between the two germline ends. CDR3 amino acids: CASSPQSRVGSSYNEQFF. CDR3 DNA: TGTGCCAGCTCACCACAATCAAGGGTAGGGAGCTCCTACAATGAGCAGTTCTTC. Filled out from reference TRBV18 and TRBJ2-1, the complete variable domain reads NAGVMQNPRHLVRRRGQEARLRCSPMKGHSHVYWYRQLPEEGLKFMVYLQKENIIDESGMPKERFSAEFPKEGPSILRIQQVVRGDSAAYFCASSPQSRVGSSYNEQFFGPGTRLTVL.

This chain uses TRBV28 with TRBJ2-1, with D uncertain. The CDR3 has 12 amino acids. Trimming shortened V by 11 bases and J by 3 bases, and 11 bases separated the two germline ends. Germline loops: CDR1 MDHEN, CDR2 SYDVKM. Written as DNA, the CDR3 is TGTGCCTCCAGGCCTGGCTACAATGAGCAGTTCTTC. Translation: CASRPGYNEQFF. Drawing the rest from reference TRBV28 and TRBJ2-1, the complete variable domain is DVKVTQSSRYLVKRTGEKVFLECVQDMDHENMFWYRQDPGLGLRLIYFSYDVKMKEKGDIPEGYSVSREKKERFSLILESASTNQTSMYLCASRPGYNEQFFGPGTRLTVL.